This T cell receptor beta chain was obtained from a study of T cells in Graves' hyperthyroidism and ophthalmopathy (dated by TCRdb to between 2018 and 2021). Regarding the complete study: Peripheral blood samples were taken at the time of initial diagnosis, prior to any treatment. To identify distinguishing TCR V-J signatures, a discovery cohort of around 100 patients was used, comprising fewer than 45 with Graves' ophthalmopathy and about 59 with stable Graves' hyperthyroidism. Whether ophthalmopathy could be predicted prospectively was tested in an independent validation cohort made up of some 20 hyperthyroidism patients plus 17 patients who later progressed to ophthalmopathy. For training and testing, the 80 to 100 patients in the discovery cohort were randomly divided in a 7:3 ratio. In about 6 Graves' hyperthyroidism patients, the study also compared T-cell repertoires from thyroid tissue with T-cell repertoires from blood. After sampling, hyperthyroidism patients received methimazole starting at 30 mg daily, and ophthalmopathy patients received high-dose intravenous methylprednisolone. According to the paper, TCR Vbeta CDR3 sequencing was carried out on 135 peripheral blood samples, which came from more than 40 ophthalmopathy, under 85 hyperthyroidism and roughly 17 progressor patients.

V and J lose 2 bases and 0 bases, and a span of 8 bases separates them. From a lookup of the germline V gene, CDR1 and CDR2 are MDHEN and SYDVKM. The CDR3, from cysteine to phenylalanine, totals 15 residues. Only CDR3 DNA remains: 45 bases, in frame from the first base. This clonotype was observed many times. What antigen it recognizes has not been identified. Base qualities were left out, and no much larger clone turns up one base away. Study-wide conclusions, independent of this receptor: In validation, the model predicted progression to ophthalmopathy with approximately 71% sensitivity and 72.22% specificity, a median of 6.5 months before onset. A 13 V-J signature model separated ophthalmopathy from stable hyperthyroidism, with 87.88% sensitivity and 81% to 82% specificity in cross-validation and 80%/75% in testing. Most expanded thyroid clonotypes (frequency above 0.001) were also found in blood, which suggests that blood repertoires may mirror thyroid immune responses. Sample size was not statistically predetermined, and investigators were not blinded to group allocation.

TCR beta CDR3 regions were amplified from RNA transcripts. A first-round RT-PCR of the TCR CDR3 used the HTBI primer set with the Qiagen OneStep RT-PCR kit. Libraries were constructed in a second round of multiplex PCR, after which size selection and purification were carried out. Paired-end sequencing of the libraries was performed with 100 bp reads on an Illumina HiSeq2000. The published analysis was carried out like this. SOAPnuke was used to process the raw data, removing reads that contained adapters or uncalled bases, had a mean Phred below 15, or lacked an exact match to the constant primer or identifier. High-quality paired reads were merged with COPE v1.2.5, and unique nucleotide sequences were defined as clonotypes. Clonotypes were aligned to IMGT TRBV, TRBD and TRBJ reference segments using MiTCR v1.1. Only V-J combinations with frequency above 0.0001, covering about 99% of repertoires, were analysed. The TCS score was defined as F50 (clonal expansion) divided by E x V (chaos), with BLOSUM62-based TCRdist calculated between CDR3 peptides within each V-J. Welch's t-statistics and random forest reduced around 550 V-J features to about 12, which were used in a naive Bayes classifier (R e1071). The raw public reads went through TCRdb reprocessing: fastp at Q25, MiXCR clone calling, in-frame beta chains kept. Rows are unified per CDR3 protein, each entry keeping the most common DNA and genes. TCRdb's processing, not the authors' own work, is the source of the V and J calls. For this sample the table gives some 510,000 distinct CDR3 sequences, of which around 21% were detected only once. Of the sample, around 27% falls within the top ten clones.

Graves' hyperthyroidism was defined as stable when no progression to ophthalmopathy occurred over 18 months of follow-up. The hyperthyroidism patients were between 18 and 65 years old and newly diagnosed, with a disease duration of less than 2 months. Any patient with an uncontrolled infection, another autoimmune disease, pregnancy or lactation was excluded. Diagnoses relied on clinical symptoms, serum thyroxine and TRAb, thyroid ultrasound and orbital computed tomography. PBMCs were separated from under 11 ml of fresh peripheral blood using Ficoll-Paque density gradient centrifugation. Total RNA was extracted using Trizol reagent, and RNA quality was assessed on an Agilent 2100 Bioanalyzer.

What was sequenced was blood. The sequence came from a man younger than 35 with Graves' hyperthyroidism. This chain joins TRBV28 to TRBJ2-4, with no D gene named confidently. CDR3 reads: CASSLSVLAKNIQYF. The nucleotides read TGTGCCAGCAGTTTAAGTGTGTTAGCCAAAAACATTCAGTACTTC.